This entry features one T cell receptor (beta chain) sequence. The data belong to a study of cytomegalovirus exposure and HLA in healthy donors. 13 Jbeta primers and 60 Vbeta primers were used for the PCR. Measured with immunoSEQ multiplex PCR; TCRdb has only the in-frame clones, and not every one. The table includes about 130,000 clones, roughly three quarters detected once. V lost 2 bases, J lost 4 bases, and 21 bases lay in between. The CDR3 loop spans 17 amino acids. Germline loops: CDR1 MGHRA, CDR2 YSYEKL. This TCR was recovered from a man aged 25 to 45 in good health and CMV-seropositive. The sequenced material came from PBMCs. The chain employs TRBV4-1 and TRBJ2-7; D may be TRBD2 (6 bases). This chain's CDR3 is CASSQRVFRAGRYEQYF. As DNA, the CDR3 is TGCGCCAGCAGCCAAAGGGTGTTTAGGGCGGGAAGGTACGAGCAGTACTTC.